The 20 T cell receptor beta chains below all came from one sample that was sequenced in a study of T-cell reconstitution after alpha-beta-depleted transplantation in children. Preparing the TCRbeta library involved the use of unique molecular identifiers. TCRdb ran MiXCR on the PCR reads and lists one entry per CDR3 protein. Found here are around 300,000 distinct CDR3 sequences, roughly a tenth of them singletons; the top ten hold 7.5%. The material sequenced was PBMCs, taken before TCRalphabeta/CD19-depleted stem cell transplant. All receptors come from a boy in the first two years of life with acute myeloid leukemia, due to receive a stem cell transplant.

This clonotype was counted ten times or more. The chain employs TRBV3-1 and TRBJ2-1; TRBD2 is a possible D gene (6 bases). Germline assignment: CDR1 LGHDT and CDR2 YNNKEL (reference sequence). CDR3 length equals 14 residues. V was trimmed by 1 base and J by 12 bases, leaving 16 bases between them. In DNA, the CDR3 is TGTGCCAGCAGCCAAGGTCATAGCGGTCGCGGGCAGTTCTTC. Residues: CASSQGHSGRGQFF.

This clonotype appeared many times. This chain joins TRBV9 and TRBJ2-2; D call uncertain. With 2 bases removed from V and 3 bases from J, the gap between germline ends came to 11 bases. Germline lookup yields CDR1 SGDLS and CDR2 YYNGEE. The CDR3 is made up of 15 amino acids. CDR3 amino acids: CASSVVYGDTGELFF. The CDR3 DNA reads TGTGCCAGCAGCGTCGTGTATGGGGACACCGGGGAGCTGTTTTTT.

This clonotype showed up many times. J is TRBJ2-3 and V is TRBV29-1; a weak D match, TRBD2 (6 bases). Germline V gives CDR1 SQVTM, CDR2 ANQGSEA. The CDR3 has 15 residues. V lost 2 bases and J 2 bases, leaving 14 bases between the germline ends. CDR3 coding DNA: TGCAGCGTTGAAACGTGGGACTTACCCACAGATACGCAGTATTTT. This encodes CSVETWDLPTDTQYF.

This clonotype was counted many times. One end of the junction fails to match germline, which may point to a read error. The chain has TRBV12-3 or TRBV12-4 and TRBJ2-1; no clear D. The CDR3 is 12 residues long. CDR3 in DNA: TGTTCCAGCAGTTTAGTTAGCAATGAGCAGTTCTTC. Encoded protein: CSSSLVSNEQFF.

This chain connects TRBV28 to TRBJ2-5, with a weak D call TRBD1 (6 bases). Germline V gene sequence: CDR1 MDHEN, CDR2 SYDVKM. CDR3 length equals 13 residues. V lost 5 bases, J lost 4 bases, and 11 bases lay in between. This CDR3 is CASSQTGRETQYF. In DNA form, the CDR3 reads TGTGCCAGCAGTCAGACAGGCCGAGAGACCCAGTACTTC.

This clonotype has ten or more counts. This chain joins TRBV7-3 and TRBJ2-1, with 9 bases fitting TRBD2. CDR1 and CDR2 (germline): SGHTA, FQGTGA. Trimming cost V 3 bases and J 12 bases; bases outside gene matches: 6. The CDR3 spans 13 residues. The DNA for the CDR3 is TGTGCCAGCAGCTTTCAAGCGGGAGGAAGGCAGTTCTTC. It translates to CASSFQAGGRQFF.

This clonotype has ten or more counts. The CDR3 nucleotides read TGTGCCAGCAGCCAAGGCTGGGGGGATACGCAGTATTTT. Translating it yields CASSQGWGDTQYF. This chain connects TRBV14 to TRBJ2-3; either TRBD1 or TRBD2 may fit D (5 bases each). CDR3 length equals 13 residues. Germline-derived CDR1 and CDR2 are SGHDN and FVKESK. V lost 1 base, J lost 6 bases, and 8 bases lay in between.

This clonotype came up many times. This chain connects TRBV29-1 to TRBJ2-4; TRBD2 agrees at 7 bases. The CDR3 length is 15 residues. The germline V gene encodes CDR1 SQVTM and CDR2 ANQGSEA. Unmatched junction bases numbered 7, after V lost 4 bases and J lost 1 base. In DNA, the CDR3 is TGCAGCGTTGCGTTGGGAGGGTTTGCCAAAAACATTCAGTACTTC. Translating gives CSVALGGFAKNIQYF.

The chain uses TRBV5-5 and TRBJ1-2; 11 bases are shared with TRBD1. CDR1 SGHKS and CDR2 YYEKEE come from the germline V gene (reference sequence). Trimming cost V 3 bases and J 5 bases; bases outside gene matches: 6. The CDR3 has 15 residues. CDR3 nucleotides: TGTGCCAGCAGCTCCGGACAGGGGGCACCGTATGGCTACACCTTC. Translated: CASSSGQGAPYGYTF.

In this sample, this clonotype turned up many times. The chain is built from TRBV6-1 and TRBJ1-2, with 8 bases identical to TRBD1. Germline V lookup: CDR1 MNHNS, CDR2 SASEGT. V gave up 6 bases and J gave up 8 bases; unmatched junction bases: 8. This CDR3 comprises 13 residues. CDR3 sequence: CASSLTGGGGYTF. CDR3 nucleotides: TGTGCCAGCAGCCTCACAGGGGGAGGGGGCTACACCTTC.

This clonotype appeared a few times. The chain is built from TRBV29-1 and TRBJ2-7, with TRBD2 as a possible D gene (6 bases). The germline V and J ends were trimmed by 4 bases and 0 bases, with 13 bases remaining between them. Germline V gene sequence: CDR1 SQVTM, CDR2 ANQGSEA. This CDR3 is 14 amino acids long. DNA of the CDR3: TGCAGCGTTGGCCGGGACTCACTCTCCTACGAGCAGTACTTC. As protein: CSVGRDSLSYEQYF.

In this sample, this clonotype turned up many times. The gene calls are TRBV27 and TRBJ2-1; D gene ambiguous. From germline, CDR1 is MNHEY and CDR2 SMNVEV (reference sequence). Trimming shortened V by 2 bases and J by 7 bases, and 12 bases separated the two germline ends. This CDR3 is 14 amino acids long. In DNA, the CDR3 is TGTGCCAGCAGTTTAATGAGGTGGGGAAATGAGCAGTTCTTC. It specifies CASSLMRWGNEQFF.

This clonotype was recorded at least ten times. The V and J genes are TRBV14 and TRBJ2-3; a weak D match, TRBD1 (6 bases). V lost 0 bases to trimming and J lost 2 bases, with 12 bases between them. CDR1 and CDR2 from the germline V gene are SGHDN and FVKESK. The CDR3 contains 16 residues. The CDR3 DNA reads as TGTGCCAGCAGCCAAGAAGGCCAGGGGTCCACAGATACGCAGTATTTT. Amino acid sequence: CASSQEGQGSTDTQYF.

This clonotype was recorded many times. CDR3 sequence (DNA): TGTGGGTCCGGGGGGACGGCCTACGAGCAGTACTTC. As protein: CGSGGTAYEQYF. The genes are TRBV10-3 and TRBJ2-7; 7 positions agree with TRBD2. Germline V gene data show CDR1 as ENHRY and CDR2 as SYGVKD. This CDR3 is 12 amino acids long.

The table lists this clonotype with many counts. This chain uses TRBV10-3 with TRBJ2-1; 8 bases align to TRBD1. Germline CDR1 reads ENHRY; CDR2 reads SYGVKD. This CDR3 has 14 residues. The trim removed 8 bases at V and 2 bases at J, leaving 5 bases unmatched. The CDR3 reads CAISDRVPYNEQFF. The CDR3 DNA follows: TGTGCCATCTCGGACAGGGTTCCCTACAATGAGCAGTTCTTC.

This clonotype has a count of ten or more. This sequence joins TRBV27 and TRBJ1-4; D unclear. The CDR3 runs 13 residues. Trimming shortened V by 3 bases and J by 4 bases, and 6 bases separated the two germline ends. Per germline, CDR1 MNHEY and CDR2 SMNVEV (reference sequence). Here the CDR3 DNA reads TGTGCCAGCAGTTTGTGGCGTAATGAAAAACTGTTTTTT. Protein: CASSLWRNEKLFF.

V is TRBV23-1 and J is TRBJ2-2; 7 bases are shared with TRBD2. TRBV23-1 is known as an ORF, though its function is uncertain. V shed 0 bases and J 5 bases; nucleotides not matched to a gene: 3. The CDR3 is 15 residues long. CDR3 sequence: CASSQSLGGTGELFF. CDR3 bases: TGCGCCAGCAGTCAATCGTTGGGGGGGACCGGGGAGCTGTTTTTT.

This clonotype was counted at least ten times. The chain uses TRBV25-1 and TRBJ2-1; 13 nucleotides agree with TRBD2. J was trimmed by 1 base and V by 4 bases; bases with no gene match: 7. The CDR3 has 18 amino acids. Germline V gene lookup returns CDR1 MGHDK and CDR2 SYGVNS. CDR3 in amino acids: CASSGLTSGRASYNEQFF. CDR3 nucleotides: TGTGCCAGCAGTGGCCTAACTAGCGGGAGGGCATCCTACAATGAGCAGTTCTTC.

Many counts were recorded for this clonotype. This chain joins TRBV20-1 and TRBJ2-5; TRBD1 or TRBD2 may be the D gene (5 bases each). This CDR3 region has 14 residues. V was clipped by 1 base and J by 5 bases, with 14 bases between them. CDR1 DFQATT and CDR2 SNEGSKA come from the germline V gene (reference sequence). The CDR3 DNA sequence: TGCAGTGCTAGAGTTGGGACGTTGAGGGAGACCCAGTACTTC. Its translation is CSARVGTLRETQYF.

The chain carries TRBV4-1 and TRBJ2-7; no clear D. V shed 1 base and J shed 2 bases, with 9 bases lying between them. The CDR3 extends over 14 amino acids. Germline loops: CDR1 MGHRA, CDR2 YSYEKL. CDR3 in DNA: TGCGCCAGCAGCCAAGGGCTAGTCACCTACGAGCAGTACTTC. Its translation: CASSQGLVTYEQYF.